Below, 26 T cell receptor beta chains from the same sample are listed, as sequenced in a study of OX40 agonist ivuxolimab in advanced cancers. Sequencing used immunoSEQ multiplex PCR; TCRdb keeps in-frame clones, though not all of them. The sample records approximately 50,000 clones, 88% being singletons. Sequenced material: CD4+ or CD8+ T cells sorted from blood, taken in a trial of the OX40 agonist ivuxolimab. These receptors were obtained from an adult with an advanced solid tumor such as melanoma, head and neck, liver or kidney cancer.

V is TRBV7-2 and J is TRBJ2-3, with TRBD2 as a possible D gene (5 bases). Trimming took off 0 bases at V and 4 bases at J, with 8 bases between the two ends. The CDR3 is 14 residues long. Germline CDR1 is SGHTA and CDR2 is FQGNSA. In nucleotides, the CDR3 is TGTGCCAGCAGCTTAGCCCGGAGGTCAGATACGCAGTATTTT. Translation gives CASSLARRSDTQYF.

The chain has TRBV30 and TRBJ2-7, with TRBD1 as a possible D gene (5 bases). Trimming cost V 3 bases and J 2 bases, with 11 bases left between them. Germline V gene lookup returns CDR1 GTSNPN and CDR2 SVGIG (reference sequence). The CDR3 consists of 13 residues. The DNA for the CDR3 is TGTGCCTGGAGCAACAGGCAGACCTACGAGCAGTACTTC. Translation: CAWSNRQTYEQYF.

This clone occurred once. V and J are TRBV7-2 and TRBJ2-2; D perhaps matches TRBD2 (6 bases). V was shortened by 3 bases and J by 2 bases, with 13 bases between the two germline ends. Germline V gene sequence: CDR1 SGHTA, CDR2 FQGNSA. The CDR3 length is 16 residues. CDR3 in DNA: TGTGCCAGCAGCTTTTTAGGTAGCGGTAACACCGGGGAGCTGTTTTTT. The encoded protein is CASSFLGSGNTGELFF.

This chain connects TRBV29-1 to TRBJ2-5; 10 bases agree with TRBD2. After removal of 7 bases from V and 5 bases from J, the junction contained 7 bases not matched to a gene. Germline-derived CDR1 and CDR2 are SQVTM and ANQGSEA. The CDR3 sequence is 13 residues long. DNA of the CDR3: TGCAGCGCGTCGCTAGCGGGAGTTGAGACCCAGTACTTC. Protein sequence: CSASLAGVETQYF.

This clone showed up just once. The chain recombines TRBV10-2 with TRBJ2-7; D is possibly TRBD1 (6 bases). This CDR3 is 13 amino acids long. Per the germline V gene, CDR1 is WSHSY and CDR2 is SAAADI. V was pared by 7 bases and J by 2 bases, with 12 bases between. The CDR3 DNA sequence: TGCGCCAGCAAACCACAGGGAACCTACGAGCAGTACTTC. It codes for CASKPQGTYEQYF.

The rearrangement joins TRBV15 to TRBJ1-5; the D is unclear. Germline values: CDR1 LNHNV, CDR2 YYDKDF (reference sequence). The V end was cut by 5 bases, the J end by 5 bases, with 10 bases between. The CDR3 has 13 residues. The CDR3 here is CATSLELYQPQHF. The DNA of the CDR3 is TGTGCCACCAGCCTCGAATTGTATCAGCCCCAGCATTTT.

The chain carries TRBV5-1 and TRBJ2-1; 7 nucleotides line up with TRBD2. Trimming removed 7 bases from V and 0 bases from J; junction bases left unmatched: 7. This CDR3 has 15 amino acids. From germline, CDR1 is SGHRS and CDR2 YFSETQ. The CDR3 reads CASEASGASYNEQFF. CDR3 nucleotide sequence: TGCGCCAGCGAGGCTAGCGGAGCCTCCTACAATGAGCAGTTCTTC.

The chain employs TRBV28 and TRBJ1-2, with TRBD1 as a possible D gene (5 bases). CDR3 length: 13 residues. The V gene lost 2 bases and the J gene lost 2 bases, with 6 bases spanning the gap. Germline CDR1 MDHEN, CDR2 SYDVKM. The CDR3 DNA sequence: TGTGCCAGCAGTTTAGACAGAAACTATGGCTACACCTTC. Residues: CASSLDRNYGYTF.

The chain recombines TRBV15 with TRBJ1-5; TRBD1 matches at 7 bases. The germline V gene encodes CDR1 LNHNV and CDR2 YYDKDF (reference sequence). This CDR3 contains 15 residues. The V gene end was trimmed by 6 bases and the J gene end by 5 bases; junction bases not matched to a gene: 10. The CDR3 nucleotides are TGTGCCACCAGGGCCGGCAGGGGGTCATATCAGCCCCAGCATTTT. It is translated as CATRAGRGSYQPQHF.

The chain combines TRBV7-8 with TRBJ1-2; D is perhaps TRBD1 (5 bases). Germline CDR1 and CDR2: SGHVS and FQNEAQ. There are 17 residues in the CDR3. Trimming removed 1 base from V and 3 bases from J, with 18 bases in between. This chain's CDR3 is CASSLDSGTKYDYGYTF. The DNA for the CDR3 is TGTGCCAGCAGCTTAGATTCGGGGACTAAGTATGACTATGGCTACACCTTC.

The chain is built from TRBV19 and TRBJ1-5; 7 bases are shared with TRBD1. J was trimmed by 8 bases and V by 5 bases; bases with no gene match: 12. Germline CDR1 LNHDA, CDR2 SQIVND (reference sequence). The CDR3 length is 15 residues. The CDR3 spells CASSFRTGDLKPQHF. In nucleotides, the CDR3 is TGTGCCAGTAGTTTTCGGACAGGCGATCTCAAGCCCCAGCATTTT.

The J gene is TRBJ1-5, the V gene TRBV18, with 9 bases aligning to TRBD1. The CDR3 spans 18 residues. The V segment lost 3 bases and the J segment 0 bases; nucleotides outside the gene matches: 9. The germline V gene encodes CDR1 KGHSH and CDR2 LQKENI. For the CDR3, the DNA is TGTGCCAGCTCACCGCGACAGGGGGACCATTATAGCAATCAGCCCCAGCATTTT. Amino acids: CASSPRQGDHYSNQPQHF.

The V and J genes are TRBV7-2 and TRBJ2-3; possibly TRBD2 for D (5 bases). Trimming took 5 bases from V and 4 from J, leaving 13 bases between them. Germline-derived CDR1 and CDR2 are SGHTA and FQGNSA. The CDR3 loop spans 14 amino acids. The CDR3 coding sequence is TGTGCCAGCAGCCGGCAGCCGGGGTCAGATACGCAGTATTTT. Encoded protein: CASSRQPGSDTQYF.

In this sample, this clone turned up once. J is TRBJ2-3 and V is TRBV11-3; D is ambiguous. V was shortened by 2 bases and J by 2 bases, with 11 bases between the two germline ends. The CDR3 loop spans 15 amino acids. Germline V CDR1 and CDR2: SGHNT, YENEEA. The CDR3 DNA reads as TGTGCCAGCAGCTTATTCTCCAGTCCCACAGATACGCAGTATTTT. The encoded protein is CASSLFSSPTDTQYF. Drawing the rest from reference TRBV11-3 and TRBJ2-3, the complete variable domain is EAGVVQSPRYKIIEKKQPVAFWCNPISGHNTLYWYLQNLGQGPELLIRYENEEAVDDSQLPKDRFSAERLKGVDSTLKIQPAELGDSAVYLCASSLFSSPTDTQYFGPGTRLTVL.

The chain uses TRBV27 and TRBJ1-5, with 8 bases lining up with TRBD1. CDR1 MNHEY and CDR2 SMNVEV come from the germline V gene (reference sequence). Losses at the gene ends were 6 bases for V and 1 base for J; bases not matched to a gene: 8. The CDR3 is 16 residues long. The CDR3 spells CASSQQGGGSNQPQHF. The DNA for the CDR3 is TGTGCCAGCAGCCAACAGGGGGGCGGAAGCAATCAGCCCCAGCATTTT.

This chain links TRBV7-2 with TRBJ2-1, with 8 positions matching TRBD2. The CDR3 consists of 13 residues. The trim removed 7 bases at V and 2 bases at J, leaving 1 base unmatched. The V gene's germline CDR1 is SGHTA and CDR2 FQGNSA. CDR3 amino acids: CASKTSAYNEQFF. Here the CDR3 DNA reads TGTGCCAGCAAGACTAGCGCCTACAATGAGCAGTTCTTC.

This chain connects TRBV4-1 to TRBJ2-3, with D unclear. V dropped 1 base and J dropped 4 bases, with 9 bases sitting between them. This CDR3 is 14 amino acids long. The V gene's germline CDR1 is MGHRA and CDR2 YSYEKL. CDR3 amino acids: CASSQVGGPDTQYF. The CDR3 DNA reads as TGCGCCAGCAGCCAAGTTGGCGGTCCAGATACGCAGTATTTT.

The CDR3 bases are TGCAGCGTTGAAGACTCCTGGGGGGGTTCCTACGAGCAGTACTTC. Its protein is CSVEDSWGGSYEQYF. The chain joins TRBV29-1 to TRBJ2-7; TRBD2 matches at 7 bases. The J segment lost 1 base and the V segment lost 0 bases, leaving 6 bases of the junction unmatched. CDR1 SQVTM and CDR2 ANQGSEA come from the germline V gene. The CDR3 length is 15 residues.

Remarks on this clone: Additional DNA sequences in this sample encode the identical CDR3. This chain joins TRBV30 and TRBJ2-1, with TRBD2 matching 9 bases. V gave up 0 bases and J gave up 0 bases; unmatched junction bases: 18. The CDR3 consists of 21 residues. Germline loops: CDR1 GTSNPN, CDR2 SVGIG (reference sequence). In DNA form, the CDR3 reads TGTGCCTGGAGTGTGTGGCGGATAGAGCGGGAGGCTCTGAGCTCCTACAATGAGCAGTTCTTC. It specifies CAWSVWRIEREALSSYNEQFF.

The chain recombines TRBV7-9 with TRBJ1-4; D is uncertain. The CDR3 runs to 13 residues. V was pared by 5 bases and J by 8 bases, with 12 bases between. From germline, CDR1 is SEHNR and CDR2 FQNEAQ (reference sequence). The DNA of the CDR3 is TGTGCCAGCAGCCCTGGGCTCGACGAAAAACTGTTTTTT. Protein sequence: CASSPGLDEKLFF.

The chain couples TRBV14 to TRBJ2-2, with D possibly matching TRBD1 (6 bases). V gave up 6 bases and J gave up 5 bases, with 10 bases separating them. Germline V CDR1 and CDR2: SGHDN, FVKESK. The CDR3 runs to 13 residues. DNA for the CDR3: TGTGCCAGCAGTTACAGGGTTACCGGGGAGCTGTTTTTT. Amino acid sequence: CASSYRVTGELFF.

The chain links TRBV7-9 to TRBJ2-3, with 9 bases fitting TRBD2. The CDR3 covers 14 residues. V lost 4 bases and J lost 1; bases outside the gene matches: 0. CDR1 and CDR2 from the germline V gene are SEHNR and FQNEAQ (reference sequence). The CDR3 coding sequence is TGTGCCAGCAGCTCTAGCGGGGGCACAGATACGCAGTATTTT. This codes for CASSSSGGTDTQYF.

The CDR3 DNA sequence: TGTGCCTGGAGTCCCGGGCCTAGCTCCTACAATGAGCAGTTCTTC. This gives the protein CAWSPGPSSYNEQFF. The chain carries TRBV30 and TRBJ2-1; D remains ambiguous. The V gene's germline CDR1 is GTSNPN and CDR2 SVGIG (reference sequence). The CDR3 extends over 15 amino acids. With 2 bases removed from V and 0 bases from J, the gap between germline ends came to 11 bases. Filled out from reference TRBV30 and TRBJ2-1, the complete variable domain reads SQTIHQWPATLVQPVGSPLSLECTVEGTSNPNLYWYRQAAGRGLQLLFYSVGIGQISSEVPQNLSASRPQDRQFILSSKKLLLSDSGFYLCAWSPGPSSYNEQFFGPGTRLTVL.

The chain couples TRBV28 to TRBJ1-2; maybe TRBD1 (6 bases). With 6 bases removed from V and 6 bases from J, the gap between germline ends came to 8 bases. Germline assignment: CDR1 MDHEN and CDR2 SYDVKM. The CDR3 length is 11 residues. The CDR3: CASSDRNGYTF. Here the CDR3 DNA reads TGTGCCAGCAGCGACAGGAATGGCTACACCTTC.

This clone has more than one count but fewer than ten. This chain uses TRBV7-6 with TRBJ2-3; 10 bases line up with TRBD1. V shed 5 bases and J 5 bases; nucleotides not matched to a gene: 13. The CDR3 is made up of 17 amino acids. Germline CDR1 reads SGHVS; CDR2 reads FNYEAQ. This CDR3 is CASSITGVGTGEDTQYF. Written as DNA, the CDR3 is TGTGCCAGCAGCATTACCGGAGTGGGGACAGGGGAAGATACGCAGTATTTT. The full variable domain, completed using reference TRBV7-6 and TRBJ2-3, is GAGVSQSPRYKVTKRGQDVALRCDPISGHVSLYWYRQALGQGPEFLTYFNYEAQQDKSGLPNDRFSAERPEGSISTLTIQRTEQRDSAMYRCASSITGVGTGEDTQYFGPGTRLTVL.

The chain links TRBV7-3 to TRBJ2-5; D unresolved. This CDR3 has 11 amino acids. From germline, CDR1 is SGHTA and CDR2 FQGTGA. Trimming removed 3 bases from V and 5 bases from J, with 4 bases in between. This CDR3 is CASSFGETQYF. CDR3 in DNA: TGTGCCAGCAGCTTCGGTGAGACCCAGTACTTC.